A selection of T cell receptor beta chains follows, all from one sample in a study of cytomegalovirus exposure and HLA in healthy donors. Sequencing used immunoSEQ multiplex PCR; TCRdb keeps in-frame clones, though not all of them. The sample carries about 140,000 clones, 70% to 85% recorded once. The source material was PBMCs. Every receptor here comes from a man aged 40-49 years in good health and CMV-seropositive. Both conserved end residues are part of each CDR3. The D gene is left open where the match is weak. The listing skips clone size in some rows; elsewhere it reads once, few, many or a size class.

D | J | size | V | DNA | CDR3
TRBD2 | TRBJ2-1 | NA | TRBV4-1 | TGCGCCAGCAGCCAAGATTCCCGGGGGGGGGCAAATGAGCAGTTCTTC | CASSQDSRGGANEQFF
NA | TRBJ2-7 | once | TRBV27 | TGTGCCAGCAGCCGGACTGGCTACGAGCAGTACTTC | CASSRTGYEQYF
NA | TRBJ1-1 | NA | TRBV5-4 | TGTGCCTCGGGGGGGAGAAATACAGAAGCTTTCTTT | CASGGRNTEAFF
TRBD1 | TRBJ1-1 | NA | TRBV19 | TGTGCCAGTAAATCCCAGGGGGCCACTGAAGCTTTCTTT | CASKSQGATEAFF
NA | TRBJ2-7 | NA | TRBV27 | TGTGCCAGCAGTTTAAAGTTTGAGGGTAGCTCCTACGAGCAGTACTTC | CASSLKFEGSSYEQYF
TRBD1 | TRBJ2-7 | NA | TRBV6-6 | TGTGCCAGCAGCTCGGACAGGGGAACCTACGAGCAGTACTTC | CASSSDRGTYEQYF
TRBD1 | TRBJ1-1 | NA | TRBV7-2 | TGTGCCAGCAGTTGGGACAGTCTGAACACTGAAGCTTTCTTT | CASSWDSLNTEAFF
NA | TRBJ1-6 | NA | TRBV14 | TGTGCCAGCAGCCAGGCCGGGGTGGCTTCACCCCTCCACTTT | CASSQAGVASPLHF
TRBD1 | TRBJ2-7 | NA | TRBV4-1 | TGCGCCAGCAGCCTATCGACAGGGAAGGGCGAGCAGTACTTC | CASSLSTGKGEQYF
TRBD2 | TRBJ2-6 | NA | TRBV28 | TGTGCCAGCGGTTCCGAGGCGGGGGGCTCTGGGGCCAACGTCCTGACTTTC | CASGSEAGGSGANVLTF
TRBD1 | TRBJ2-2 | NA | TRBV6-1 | TGTGCCAGCAGTCGGACAGGGCTTCCCGGGGAGCTGTTTTTT | CASSRTGLPGELFF
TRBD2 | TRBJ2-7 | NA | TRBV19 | TGTGCCAGTAAAGAGGCGGGAGTTTCCTACGAGCAGTACTTC | CASKEAGVSYEQYF
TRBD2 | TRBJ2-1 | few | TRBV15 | TGTGCCACCAGCAGAGAACCGGGAGGGCCAGAAAATGAGCAGTTCTTC | CATSREPGGPENEQFF
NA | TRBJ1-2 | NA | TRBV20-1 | TGCAGTGCTATCCAGGGCTATGGCTACACCTTC | CSAIQGYGYTF
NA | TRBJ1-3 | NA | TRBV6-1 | TGTGCCACCCATAGTTCTGGAAACACCATATATTTT | CATHSSGNTIYF
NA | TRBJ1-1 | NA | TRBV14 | TGTGCCAGCAGCCAATATCGGAGGGGCGCGCCTCTTCCTTTTGAGGCTTTCTTT | CASSQYRRGAPLPFEAFF
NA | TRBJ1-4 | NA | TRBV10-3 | TGTGCCATCAGTCCCAACAGGGATGAAAAACTGTTTTTT | CAISPNRDEKLFF
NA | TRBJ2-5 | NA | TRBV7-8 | TGTGCCAGCAGCCTTGGGCCTCAAGAGACCCAGTACTTC | CASSLGPQETQYF
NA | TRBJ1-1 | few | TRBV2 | TGTGCCAGCAAAGGCACCAGGATTGAAGCTTTCTTT | CASKGTRIEAFF
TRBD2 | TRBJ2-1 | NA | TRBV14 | TGTGCCAGCAGCCAAGTCTCCCTAGCGGGGGAGCAGTTCTTC | CASSQVSLAGEQFF
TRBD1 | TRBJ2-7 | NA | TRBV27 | TGTGCCAGCAGGGGACAGGGGATGGCCTACGAGCAGTACTTC | CASRGQGMAYEQYF
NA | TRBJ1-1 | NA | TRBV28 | TGTGCCAGCAGCGGACAGAGTTGGGGCGCGGACACTGAAGCTTTCTTT | CASSGQSWGADTEAFF
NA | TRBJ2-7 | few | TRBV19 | TGTGCCAGTTCCTTCGGGAGCCACTACGAGCAGTACTTC | CASSFGSHYEQYF
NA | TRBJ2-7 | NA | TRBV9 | TGTGCCAGCAGCGTAGGGAACAGGGCCTACGAGCAGTACTTC | CASSVGNRAYEQYF
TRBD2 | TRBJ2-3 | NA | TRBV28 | TGTGCCAGCCTAGCGGGAGACTCAGATACGCAGTATTTT | CASLAGDSDTQYF
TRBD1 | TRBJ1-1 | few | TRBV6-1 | TGTGCCAGCAGTGAGTACAGGGGAACTGAAGCTTTCTTT | CASSEYRGTEAFF
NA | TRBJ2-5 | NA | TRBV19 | TGTGCCAGTGCACAGGGTTTCGGCCAAGAGACCCAGTACTTC | CASAQGFGQETQYF
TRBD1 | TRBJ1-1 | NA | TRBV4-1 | TGCGCCAGCAGCCGTGGGCTAACAGGGGGCGCCGCTGAAGCTTTCTTT | CASSRGLTGGAAEAFF
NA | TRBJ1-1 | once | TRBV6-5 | TGTGCCAGCAGTTACAGGCAGGGGAACACTGAAGCTTTCTTT | CASSYRQGNTEAFF
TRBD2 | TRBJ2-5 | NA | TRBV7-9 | TGTGCCAGCAGCACAGCTAGCGGGAGCGGGGAGACCCAGTACTTC | CASSTASGSGETQYF